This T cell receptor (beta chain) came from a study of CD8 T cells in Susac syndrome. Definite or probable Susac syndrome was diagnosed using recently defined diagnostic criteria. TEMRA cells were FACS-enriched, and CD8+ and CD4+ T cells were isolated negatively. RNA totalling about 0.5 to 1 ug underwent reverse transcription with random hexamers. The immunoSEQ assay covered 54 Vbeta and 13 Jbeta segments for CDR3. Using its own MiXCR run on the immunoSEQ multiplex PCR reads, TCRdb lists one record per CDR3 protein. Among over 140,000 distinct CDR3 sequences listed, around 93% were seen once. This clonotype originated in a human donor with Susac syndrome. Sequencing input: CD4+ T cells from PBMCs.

CDR3 sequence (DNA): TGCGCCAGCAGCGATGGTAGCGGGGGACGGGGCCTGACCCAGTACTTC. Protein product: CASSDGSGGRGLTQYF. The chain recombines TRBV5-1 with TRBJ2-5; 9 nucleotides agree with TRBD2. The CDR3 length is 16 residues. V trimming: 4 bases; J trimming: 7 bases; junction bases outside the gene matches: 14. The germline CDR1 and CDR2 sequences are SGHRS and YFSETQ.